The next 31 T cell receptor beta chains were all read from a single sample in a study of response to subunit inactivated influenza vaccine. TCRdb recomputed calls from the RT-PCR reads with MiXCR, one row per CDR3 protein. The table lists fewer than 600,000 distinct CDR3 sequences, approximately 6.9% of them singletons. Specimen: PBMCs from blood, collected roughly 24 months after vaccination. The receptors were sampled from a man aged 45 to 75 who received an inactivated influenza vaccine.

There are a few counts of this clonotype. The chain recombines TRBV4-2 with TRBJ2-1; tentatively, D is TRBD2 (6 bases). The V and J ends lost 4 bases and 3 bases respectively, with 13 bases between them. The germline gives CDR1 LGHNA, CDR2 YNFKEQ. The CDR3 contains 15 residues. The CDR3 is CASSPRVADYNEQFF. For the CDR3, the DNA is TGTGCCAGCAGCCCAAGGGTAGCGGACTACAATGAGCAGTTCTTC.

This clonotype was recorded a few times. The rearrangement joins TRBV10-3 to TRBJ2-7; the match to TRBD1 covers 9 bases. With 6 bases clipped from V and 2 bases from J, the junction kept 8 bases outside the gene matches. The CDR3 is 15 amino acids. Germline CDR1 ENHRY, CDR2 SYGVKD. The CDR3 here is CAIREPGQGTYEQYF. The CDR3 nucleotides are TGTGCCATCAGGGAACCGGGACAGGGTACCTACGAGCAGTACTTC.

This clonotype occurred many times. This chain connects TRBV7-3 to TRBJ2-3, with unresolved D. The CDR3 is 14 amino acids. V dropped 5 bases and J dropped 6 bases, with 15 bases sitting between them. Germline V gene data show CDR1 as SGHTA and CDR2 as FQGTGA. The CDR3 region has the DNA TGTGCCAGCAGCCCCGGTAGTAATGCGGATACGCAGTATTTT. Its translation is CASSPGSNADTQYF.

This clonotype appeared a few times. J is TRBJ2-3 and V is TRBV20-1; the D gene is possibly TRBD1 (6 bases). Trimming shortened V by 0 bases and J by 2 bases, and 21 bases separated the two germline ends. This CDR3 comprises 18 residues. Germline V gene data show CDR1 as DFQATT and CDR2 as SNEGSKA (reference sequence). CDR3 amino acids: CSAREGTYEGMDTDTQYF. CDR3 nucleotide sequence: TGCAGTGCTAGAGAGGGGACATATGAGGGGATGGACACAGATACGCAGTATTTT.

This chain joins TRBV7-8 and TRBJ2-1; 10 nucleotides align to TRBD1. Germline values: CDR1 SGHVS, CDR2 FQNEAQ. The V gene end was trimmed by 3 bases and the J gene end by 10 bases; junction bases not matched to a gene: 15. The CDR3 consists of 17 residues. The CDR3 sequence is CASSFYPSGTGEWEQFF. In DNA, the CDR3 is TGTGCCAGCAGCTTTTATCCGTCGGGGACAGGGGAGTGGGAGCAGTTCTTC.

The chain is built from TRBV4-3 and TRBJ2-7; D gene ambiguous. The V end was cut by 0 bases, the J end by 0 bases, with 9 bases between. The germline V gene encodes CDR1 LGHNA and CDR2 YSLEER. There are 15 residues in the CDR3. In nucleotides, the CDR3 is TGCGCCAGCAGCCAAGACCGACATAGCTCCTACGAGCAGTACTTC. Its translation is CASSQDRHSSYEQYF.

The CDR3 here is CASSRKPGTGSYEQYF. As DNA, the CDR3 is TGTGCCAGCAGCAGGAAACCGGGTACGGGTTCCTACGAGCAGTACTTC. This chain links TRBV6-1 with TRBJ2-7; D is unclear. The CDR3 consists of 16 residues. The germline CDR1 and CDR2 sequences are MNHNS and SASEGT. Trimming left V 6 bases short and J 1 base short, with 19 bases between.

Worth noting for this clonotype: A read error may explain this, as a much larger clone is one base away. The CDR3 loop reads CASSLQSMNTEAFF. CDR3 in DNA: TGTGCCAGCAGTTTACAAAGCATGAACACTGAAGCTTTCTTT. This chain joins TRBV12-3 or TRBV12-4 and TRBJ1-1; D ambiguous. This CDR3 region has 14 residues. Trimming left V 2 bases short and J 0 bases short, with 7 bases between.

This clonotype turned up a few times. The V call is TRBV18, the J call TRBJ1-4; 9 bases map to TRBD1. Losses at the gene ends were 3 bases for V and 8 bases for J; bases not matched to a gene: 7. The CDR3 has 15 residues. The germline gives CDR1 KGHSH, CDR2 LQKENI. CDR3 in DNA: TGTGCCAGCTCACCCGCTGACAGGGGGAGCGAAAAACTGTTTTTT. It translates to CASSPADRGSEKLFF.

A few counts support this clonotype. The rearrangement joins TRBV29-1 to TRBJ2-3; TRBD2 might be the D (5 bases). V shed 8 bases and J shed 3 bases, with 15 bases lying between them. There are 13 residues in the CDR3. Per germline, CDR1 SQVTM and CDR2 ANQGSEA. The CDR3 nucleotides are TGCAGCTCAAAGAACAGCGGTACAGATACGCAGTATTTT. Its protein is CSSKNSGTDTQYF.

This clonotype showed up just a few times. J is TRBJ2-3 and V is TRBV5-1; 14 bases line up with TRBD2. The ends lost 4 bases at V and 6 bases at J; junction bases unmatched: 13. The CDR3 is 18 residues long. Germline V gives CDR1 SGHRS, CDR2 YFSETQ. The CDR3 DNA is TGCGCCAGCAGCCCTCGGGGGACTAGCGGGAGTTCTTTGGATACGCAGTATTTT. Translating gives CASSPRGTSGSSLDTQYF. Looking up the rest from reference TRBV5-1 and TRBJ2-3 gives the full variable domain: KAGVTQTPRYLIKTRGQQVTLSCSPISGHRSVSWYQQTPGQGLQFLFEYFSETQRNKGNFPGRFSGRQFSNSRSEMNVSTLELGDSALYLCASSPRGTSGSSLDTQYFGPGTRLTVL.

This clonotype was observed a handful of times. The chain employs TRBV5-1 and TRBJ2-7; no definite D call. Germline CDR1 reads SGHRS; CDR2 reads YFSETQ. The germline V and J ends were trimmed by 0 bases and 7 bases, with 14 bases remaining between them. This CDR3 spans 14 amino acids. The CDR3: CASSLDASKVEQYF. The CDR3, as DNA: TGCGCCAGCAGCTTGGATGCGAGTAAGGTGGAGCAGTACTTC.

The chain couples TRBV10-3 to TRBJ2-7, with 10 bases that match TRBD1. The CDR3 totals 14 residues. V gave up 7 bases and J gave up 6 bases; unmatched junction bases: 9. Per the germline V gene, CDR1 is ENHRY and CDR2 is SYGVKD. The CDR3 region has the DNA TGTGCCATCAATTCCGGGACAGGGGATTTCGAGCAGTACTTC. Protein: CAINSGTGDFEQYF.

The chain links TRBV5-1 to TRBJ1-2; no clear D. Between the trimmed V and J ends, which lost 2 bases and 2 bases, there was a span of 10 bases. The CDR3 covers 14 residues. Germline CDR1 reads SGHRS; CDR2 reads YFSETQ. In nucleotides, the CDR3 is TGCGCCAGCAGCTTACGGACGGAGAACTATGGCTACACCTTC. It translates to CASSLRTENYGYTF.

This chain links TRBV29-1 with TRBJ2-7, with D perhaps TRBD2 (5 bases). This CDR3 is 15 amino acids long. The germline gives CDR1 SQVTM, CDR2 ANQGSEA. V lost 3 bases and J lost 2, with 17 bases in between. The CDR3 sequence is CSVDGGPSLAYEQYF. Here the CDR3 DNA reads TGCAGCGTTGATGGAGGCCCGTCGCTCGCCTACGAGCAGTACTTC.

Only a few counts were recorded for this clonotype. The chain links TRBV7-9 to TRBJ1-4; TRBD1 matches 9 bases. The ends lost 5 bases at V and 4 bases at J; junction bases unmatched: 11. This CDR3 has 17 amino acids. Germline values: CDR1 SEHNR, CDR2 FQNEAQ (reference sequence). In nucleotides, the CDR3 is TGTGCCAGCAGCGACGTCGGGACAGGGACACATAATGAAAAACTGTTTTTT. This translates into CASSDVGTGTHNEKLFF.

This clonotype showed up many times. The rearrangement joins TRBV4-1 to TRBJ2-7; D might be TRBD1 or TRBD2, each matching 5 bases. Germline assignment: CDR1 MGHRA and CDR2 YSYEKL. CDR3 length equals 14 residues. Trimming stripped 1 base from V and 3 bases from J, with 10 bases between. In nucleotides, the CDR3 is TGCGCCAGCAGCCAAGCCGGGGCATACTACGAGCAGTACTTC. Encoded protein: CASSQAGAYYEQYF.

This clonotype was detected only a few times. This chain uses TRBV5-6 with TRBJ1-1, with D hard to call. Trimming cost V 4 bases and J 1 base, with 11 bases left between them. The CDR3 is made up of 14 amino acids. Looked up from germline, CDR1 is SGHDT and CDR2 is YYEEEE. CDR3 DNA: TGTGCCAGCAGCCCCGGGATATCGAACACTGAAGCTTTCTTT. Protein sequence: CASSPGISNTEAFF.

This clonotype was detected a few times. The CDR3 DNA sequence: TGCGCCAGCAGCTTGGCACCTCCAGGGGGCGAACCATATGGCTACACCTTC. Its protein product is CASSLAPPGGEPYGYTF. This rearrangement joins TRBV5-1 to TRBJ1-2, with 8 bases matching TRBD1. The CDR3 consists of 17 residues. V lost 0 bases and J lost 5; bases outside the gene matches: 12. The germline CDR1 and CDR2 sequences are SGHRS and YFSETQ.

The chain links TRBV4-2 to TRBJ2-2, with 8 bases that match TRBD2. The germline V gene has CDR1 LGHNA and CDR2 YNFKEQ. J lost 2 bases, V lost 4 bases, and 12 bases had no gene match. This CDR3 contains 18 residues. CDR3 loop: CASSPVGVAGSNTGELFF. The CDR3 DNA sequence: TGTGCCAGCAGCCCCGTCGGCGTAGCGGGGAGTAACACCGGGGAGCTGTTTTTT.

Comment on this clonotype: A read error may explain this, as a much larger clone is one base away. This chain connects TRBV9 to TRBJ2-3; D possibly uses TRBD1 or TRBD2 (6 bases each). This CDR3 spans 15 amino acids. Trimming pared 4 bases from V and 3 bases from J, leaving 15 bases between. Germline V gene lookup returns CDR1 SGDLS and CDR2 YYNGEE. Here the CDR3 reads CASSPRGPRTDTQYF. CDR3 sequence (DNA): TGTGCCAGCAGCCCCCGGGGGCCTAGAACAGATACGCAGTATTTT. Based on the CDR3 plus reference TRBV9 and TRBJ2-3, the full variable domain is DSGVTQTPKHLITATGQRVTLRCSPRSGDLSVYWYQQSLDQGLQFLIQYYNGEERAKGNILERFSAQQFPDLHSELNLSSLELGDSALYFCASSPRGPRTDTQYFGPGTRLTVL.

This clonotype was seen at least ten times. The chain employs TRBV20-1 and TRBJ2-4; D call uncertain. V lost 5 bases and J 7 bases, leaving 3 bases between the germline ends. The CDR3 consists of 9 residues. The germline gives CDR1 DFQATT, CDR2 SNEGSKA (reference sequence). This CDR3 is CSADNIQYF. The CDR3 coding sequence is TGCAGTGCTGATAACATTCAGTACTTC.

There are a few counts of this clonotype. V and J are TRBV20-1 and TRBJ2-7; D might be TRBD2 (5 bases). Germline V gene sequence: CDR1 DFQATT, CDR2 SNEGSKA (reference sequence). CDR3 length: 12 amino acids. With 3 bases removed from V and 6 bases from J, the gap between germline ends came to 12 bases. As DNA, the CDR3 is TGCAGTGCTAGGGATGAGGGTGGCGAGCAGTACTTC. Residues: CSARDEGGEQYF.

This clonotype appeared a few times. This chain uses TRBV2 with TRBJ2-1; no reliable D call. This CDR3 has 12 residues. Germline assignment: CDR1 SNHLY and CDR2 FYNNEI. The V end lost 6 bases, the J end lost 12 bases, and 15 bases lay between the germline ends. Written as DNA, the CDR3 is TGTGCCAGCAGCCCGCCCCTGACCGCGCAGTTCTTC. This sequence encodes CASSPPLTAQFF.

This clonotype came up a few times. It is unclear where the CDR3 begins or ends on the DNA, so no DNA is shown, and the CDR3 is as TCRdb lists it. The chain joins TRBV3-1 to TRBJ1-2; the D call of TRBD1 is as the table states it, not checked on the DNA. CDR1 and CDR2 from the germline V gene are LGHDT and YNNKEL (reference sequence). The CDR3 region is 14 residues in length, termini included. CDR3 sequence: CASSSSDRHYGYTF.

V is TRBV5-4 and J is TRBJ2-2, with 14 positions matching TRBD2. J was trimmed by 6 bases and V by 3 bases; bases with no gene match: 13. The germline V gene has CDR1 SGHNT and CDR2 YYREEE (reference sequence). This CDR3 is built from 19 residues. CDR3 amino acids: CASSSRGLAGAGRAGELFF. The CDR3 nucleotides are TGTGCCAGCAGCTCCCGGGGACTAGCGGGAGCGGGTCGCGCCGGGGAGCTGTTTTTT.

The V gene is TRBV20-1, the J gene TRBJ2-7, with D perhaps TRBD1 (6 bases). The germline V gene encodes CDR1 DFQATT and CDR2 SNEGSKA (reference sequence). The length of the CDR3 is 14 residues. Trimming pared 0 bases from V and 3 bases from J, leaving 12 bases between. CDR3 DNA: TGCAGTGCTAGAGATCGGGACATGAACTACGAGCAGTACTTC. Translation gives CSARDRDMNYEQYF.

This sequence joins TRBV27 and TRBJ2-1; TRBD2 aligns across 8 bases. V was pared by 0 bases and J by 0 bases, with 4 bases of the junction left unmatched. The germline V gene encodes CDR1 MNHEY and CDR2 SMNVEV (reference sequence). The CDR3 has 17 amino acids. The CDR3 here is CASSLSLAESSYNEQFF. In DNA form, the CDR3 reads TGTGCCAGCAGTTTATCACTAGCGGAAAGCTCCTACAATGAGCAGTTCTTC.

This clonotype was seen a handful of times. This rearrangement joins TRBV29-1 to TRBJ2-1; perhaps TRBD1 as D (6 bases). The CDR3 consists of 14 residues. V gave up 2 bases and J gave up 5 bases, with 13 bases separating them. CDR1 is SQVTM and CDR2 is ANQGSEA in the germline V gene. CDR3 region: CSVELTGPNNEQFF. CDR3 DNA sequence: TGCAGCGTTGAATTGACAGGACCTAACAATGAGCAGTTCTTC.

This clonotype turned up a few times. Here the CDR3 reads CASSLTVQASGYTF. CDR3 in DNA: TGCGCCAGCAGCTTAACCGTACAGGCCTCTGGCTACACCTTC. The J gene is TRBJ1-2, the V gene TRBV5-1, with D tentatively TRBD1 (5 bases). CDR3 length: 14 amino acids. V lost 2 bases, J lost 7 bases, and 15 bases lay in between. The germline V gene has CDR1 SGHRS and CDR2 YFSETQ. The variable domain in full, with the rest retrieved from reference TRBV5-1 and TRBJ1-2, is KAGVTQTPRYLIKTRGQQVTLSCSPISGHRSVSWYQQTPGQGLQFLFEYFSETQRNKGNFPGRFSGRQFSNSRSEMNVSTLELGDSALYLCASSLTVQASGYTFGSGTRLTVV.

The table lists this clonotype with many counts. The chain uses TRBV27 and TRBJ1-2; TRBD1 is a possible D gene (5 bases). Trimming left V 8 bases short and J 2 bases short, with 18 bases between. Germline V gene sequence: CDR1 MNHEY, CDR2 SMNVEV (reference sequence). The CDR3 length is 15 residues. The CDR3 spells CASGGPSSRNYGYTF. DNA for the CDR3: TGTGCCAGCGGGGGACCCAGTAGTAGGAACTATGGCTACACCTTC.